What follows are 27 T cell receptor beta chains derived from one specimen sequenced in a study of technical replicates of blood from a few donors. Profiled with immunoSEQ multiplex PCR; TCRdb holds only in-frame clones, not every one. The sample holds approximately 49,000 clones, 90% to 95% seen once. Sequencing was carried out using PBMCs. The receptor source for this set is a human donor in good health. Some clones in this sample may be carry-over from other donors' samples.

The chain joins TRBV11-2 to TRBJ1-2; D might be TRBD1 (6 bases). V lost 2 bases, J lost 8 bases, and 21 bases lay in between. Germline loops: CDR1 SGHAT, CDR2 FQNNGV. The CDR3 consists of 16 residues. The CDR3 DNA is TGTGCCAGCAGCTTAACCCTCAGAGGGGGTAGCGGGGGCTACACCTTC. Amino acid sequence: CASSLTLRGGSGGYTF.

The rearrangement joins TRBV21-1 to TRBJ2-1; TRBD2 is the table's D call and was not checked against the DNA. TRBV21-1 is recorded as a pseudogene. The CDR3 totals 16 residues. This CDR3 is CASISKEEGVCNEQFF. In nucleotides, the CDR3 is TGTGCCAGCATCTCAAAGGAGGAGGGAGTGTGCAATGAGCAGTTCTTC.

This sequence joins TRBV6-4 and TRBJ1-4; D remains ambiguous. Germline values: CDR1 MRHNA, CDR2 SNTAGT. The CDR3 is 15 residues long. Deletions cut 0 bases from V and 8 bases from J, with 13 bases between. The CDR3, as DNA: TGTGCCAGCAGTGACTCGAGGTATGGGAGGGAAAAACTGTTTTTT. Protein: CASSDSRYGREKLFF.

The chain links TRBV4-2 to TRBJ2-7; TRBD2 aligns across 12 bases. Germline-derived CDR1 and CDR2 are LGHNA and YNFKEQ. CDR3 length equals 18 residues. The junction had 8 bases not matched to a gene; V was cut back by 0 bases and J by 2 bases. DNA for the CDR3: TGTGCCAGCAGCCAAGATCACGGGGCTAGCGGGGGGGCCTACGAGCAGTACTTC. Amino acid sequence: CASSQDHGASGGAYEQYF.

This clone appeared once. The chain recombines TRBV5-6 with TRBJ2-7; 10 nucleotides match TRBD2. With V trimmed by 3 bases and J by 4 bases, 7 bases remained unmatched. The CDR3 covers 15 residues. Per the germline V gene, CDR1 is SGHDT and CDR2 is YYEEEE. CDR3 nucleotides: TGTGCCAGCAGCTCCCGACTAGCGGGTTTTTACGAGCAGTACTTC. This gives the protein CASSSRLAGFYEQYF.

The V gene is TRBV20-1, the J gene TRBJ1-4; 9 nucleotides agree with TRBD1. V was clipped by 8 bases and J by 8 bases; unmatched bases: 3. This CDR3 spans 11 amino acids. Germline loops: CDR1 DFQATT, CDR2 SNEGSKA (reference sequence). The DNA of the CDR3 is TGCAGTACCGGGACAGGGGAAAAACTGTTTTTT. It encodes CSTGTGEKLFF.

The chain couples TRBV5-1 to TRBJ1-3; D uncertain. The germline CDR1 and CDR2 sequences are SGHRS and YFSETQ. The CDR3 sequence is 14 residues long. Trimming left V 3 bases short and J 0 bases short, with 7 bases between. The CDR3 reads CASSSDNSGNTIYF. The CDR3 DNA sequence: TGCGCCAGCAGCTCAGACAACTCTGGAAACACCATATATTTT. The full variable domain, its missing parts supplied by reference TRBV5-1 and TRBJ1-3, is KAGVTQTPRYLIKTRGQQVTLSCSPISGHRSVSWYQQTPGQGLQFLFEYFSETQRNKGNFPGRFSGRQFSNSRSEMNVSTLELGDSALYLCASSSDNSGNTIYFGEGSWLTVV.

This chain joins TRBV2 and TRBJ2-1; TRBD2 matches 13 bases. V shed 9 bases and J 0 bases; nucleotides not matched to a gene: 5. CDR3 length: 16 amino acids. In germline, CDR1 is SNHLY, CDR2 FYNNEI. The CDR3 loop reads CASEWTSGGSYNEQFF. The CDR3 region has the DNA TGTGCCAGTGAATGGACTAGCGGGGGCTCCTACAATGAGCAGTTCTTC.

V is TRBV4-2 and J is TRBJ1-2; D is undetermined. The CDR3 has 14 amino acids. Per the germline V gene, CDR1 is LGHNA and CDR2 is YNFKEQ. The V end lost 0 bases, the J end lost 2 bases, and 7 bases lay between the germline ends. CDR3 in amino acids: CASSQDAVNYGYTF. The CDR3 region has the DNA TGTGCCAGCAGCCAAGATGCAGTCAACTATGGCTACACCTTC.

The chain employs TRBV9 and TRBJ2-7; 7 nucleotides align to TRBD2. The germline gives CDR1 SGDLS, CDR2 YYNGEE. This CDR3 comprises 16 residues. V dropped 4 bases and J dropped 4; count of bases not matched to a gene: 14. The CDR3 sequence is CASSPGLGLDGYEQYF. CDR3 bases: TGTGCCAGCAGCCCCGGTTTAGGACTAGATGGGTACGAGCAGTACTTC.

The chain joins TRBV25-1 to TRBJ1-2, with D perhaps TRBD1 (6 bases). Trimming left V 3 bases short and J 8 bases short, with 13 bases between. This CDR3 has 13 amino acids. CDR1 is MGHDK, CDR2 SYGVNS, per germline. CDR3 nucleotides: TGTGCCAGCAGTGATGGGTGGGGGCGAGGCTACACCTTC. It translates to CASSDGWGRGYTF.

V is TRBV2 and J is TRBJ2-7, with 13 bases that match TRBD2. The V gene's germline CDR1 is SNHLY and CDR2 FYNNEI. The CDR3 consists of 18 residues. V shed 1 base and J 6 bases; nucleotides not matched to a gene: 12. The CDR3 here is CASSEVGRTSGSLSEQYF. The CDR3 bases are TGTGCCAGCAGTGAAGTTGGAAGGACTAGCGGGAGTTTAAGCGAGCAGTACTTC.

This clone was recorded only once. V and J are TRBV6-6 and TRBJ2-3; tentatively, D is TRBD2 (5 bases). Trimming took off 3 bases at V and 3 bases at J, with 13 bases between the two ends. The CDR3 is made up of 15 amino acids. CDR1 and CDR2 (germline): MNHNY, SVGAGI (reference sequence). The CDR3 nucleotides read TGTGCCAGCAGTTATCAAGGGAGTCGGACAGATACGCAGTATTTT. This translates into CASSYQGSRTDTQYF.

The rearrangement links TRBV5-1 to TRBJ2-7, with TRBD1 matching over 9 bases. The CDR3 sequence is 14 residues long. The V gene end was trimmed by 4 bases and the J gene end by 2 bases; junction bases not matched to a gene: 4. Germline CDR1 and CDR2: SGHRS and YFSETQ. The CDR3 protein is CASSPRTGAYEQYF. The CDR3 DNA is TGCGCCAGCAGCCCCCGGACAGGGGCCTACGAGCAGTACTTC.

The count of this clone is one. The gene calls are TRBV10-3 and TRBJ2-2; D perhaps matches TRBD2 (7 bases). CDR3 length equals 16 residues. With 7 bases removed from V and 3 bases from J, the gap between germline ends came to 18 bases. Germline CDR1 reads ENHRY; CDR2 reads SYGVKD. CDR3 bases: TGTGCCATCAAGGTTGGGGGGGCCCCCGACACCGGGGAGCTGTTTTTT. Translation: CAIKVGGAPDTGELFF.

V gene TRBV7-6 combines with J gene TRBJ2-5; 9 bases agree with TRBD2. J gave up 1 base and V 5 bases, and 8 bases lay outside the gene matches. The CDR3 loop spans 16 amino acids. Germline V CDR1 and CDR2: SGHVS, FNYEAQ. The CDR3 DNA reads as TGTGCCAGCAGCGCGAGGCTAGCGGGGACCCAAGAGACCCAGTACTTC. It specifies CASSARLAGTQETQYF.

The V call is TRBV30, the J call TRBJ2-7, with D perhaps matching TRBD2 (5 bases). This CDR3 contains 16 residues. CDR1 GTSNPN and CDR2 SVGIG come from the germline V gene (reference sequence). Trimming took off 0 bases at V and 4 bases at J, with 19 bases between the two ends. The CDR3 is CAWSVRGSSFNYEQYF. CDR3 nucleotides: TGTGCCTGGAGTGTACGGGGTAGCAGTTTTAATTACGAGCAGTACTTC.

DNA of the CDR3: TGTGCCAGCAGCTTAGGACAGGGGTCAGATACGCAGTATTTT. Translated, it gives CASSLGQGSDTQYF. This chain uses TRBV7-9 with TRBJ2-3; TRBD1 matches at 8 bases. The germline V gene has CDR1 SEHNR and CDR2 FQNEAQ (reference sequence). CDR3 length equals 14 residues. V lost 1 base to trimming and J lost 4 bases; unmatched junction nucleotides: 1.

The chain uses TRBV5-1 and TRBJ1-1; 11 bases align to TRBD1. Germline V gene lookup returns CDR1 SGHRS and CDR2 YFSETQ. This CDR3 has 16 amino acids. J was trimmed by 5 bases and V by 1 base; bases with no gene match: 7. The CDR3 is CASSLKDRGLGTEAFF. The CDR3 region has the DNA TGCGCCAGCAGCTTGAAGGACAGGGGGCTGGGGACTGAAGCTTTCTTT.

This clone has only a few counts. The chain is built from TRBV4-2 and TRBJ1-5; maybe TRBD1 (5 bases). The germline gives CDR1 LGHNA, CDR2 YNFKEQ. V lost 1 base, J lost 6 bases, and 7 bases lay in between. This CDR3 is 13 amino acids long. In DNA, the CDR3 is TGTGCCAGCAGCCAAGGGGGGGGTCAGCCCCAGCATTTT. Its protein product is CASSQGGGQPQHF.

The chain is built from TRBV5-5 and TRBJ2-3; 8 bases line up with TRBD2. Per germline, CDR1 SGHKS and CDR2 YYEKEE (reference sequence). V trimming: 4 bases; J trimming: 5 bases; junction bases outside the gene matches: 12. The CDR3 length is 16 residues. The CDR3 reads CASSTGPSGWGDTQYF. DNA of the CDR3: TGTGCCAGCAGCACAGGGCCTAGCGGGTGGGGAGATACGCAGTATTTT. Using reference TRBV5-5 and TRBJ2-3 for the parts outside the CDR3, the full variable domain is DAGVTQSPTHLIKTRGQQVTLRCSPISGHKSVSWYQQVLGQGPQFIFQYYEKEERGRGNFPDRFSARQFPNYSSELNVNALLLGDSALYLCASSTGPSGWGDTQYFGPGTRLTVL.

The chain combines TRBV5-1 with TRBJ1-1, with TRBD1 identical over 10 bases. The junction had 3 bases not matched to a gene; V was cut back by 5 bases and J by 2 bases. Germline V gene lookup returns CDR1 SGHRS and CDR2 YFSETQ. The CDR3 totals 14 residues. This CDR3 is CASRGQGLNTEAFF. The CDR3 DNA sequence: TGCGCCAGCAGGGGACAGGGGCTTAACACTGAAGCTTTCTTT.

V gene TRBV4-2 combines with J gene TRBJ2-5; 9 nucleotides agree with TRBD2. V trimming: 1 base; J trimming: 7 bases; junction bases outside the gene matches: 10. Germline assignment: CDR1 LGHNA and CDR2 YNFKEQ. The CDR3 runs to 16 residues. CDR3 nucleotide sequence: TGTGCCAGCAGCCAAGGTCCCCTAGCGGGGATTCCGACCCAGTACTTC. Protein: CASSQGPLAGIPTQYF.

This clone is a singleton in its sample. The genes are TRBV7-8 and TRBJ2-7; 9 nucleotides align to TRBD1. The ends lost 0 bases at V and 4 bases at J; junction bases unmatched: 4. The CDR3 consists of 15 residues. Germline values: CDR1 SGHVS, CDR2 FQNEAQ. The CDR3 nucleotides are TGTGCCAGCAGCTTAGCTGGGACAGGGATATACGAGCAGTACTTC. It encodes CASSLAGTGIYEQYF.

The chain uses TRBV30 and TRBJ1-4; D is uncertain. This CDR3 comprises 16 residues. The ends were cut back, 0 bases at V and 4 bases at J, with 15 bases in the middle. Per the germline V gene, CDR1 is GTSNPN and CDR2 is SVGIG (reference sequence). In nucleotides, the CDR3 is TGTGCCTGGAGTGTACCCCTCCTGCGCGGTAATGAAAAACTGTTTTTT. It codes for CAWSVPLLRGNEKLFF.

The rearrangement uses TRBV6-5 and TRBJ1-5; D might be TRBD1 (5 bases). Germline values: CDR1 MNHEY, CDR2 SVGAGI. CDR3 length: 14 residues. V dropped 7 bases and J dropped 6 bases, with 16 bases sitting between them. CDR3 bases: TGTGCCAGCACCAGGGCGGGGGGAAGTCAGCCCCAGCATTTT. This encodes CASTRAGGSQPQHF.

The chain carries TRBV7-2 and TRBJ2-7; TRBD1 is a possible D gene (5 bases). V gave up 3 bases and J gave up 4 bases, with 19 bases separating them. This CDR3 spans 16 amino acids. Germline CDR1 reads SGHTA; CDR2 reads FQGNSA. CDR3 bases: TGTGCCAGCAGCTTCCAGGGTCCTCGACTCAATTACGAGCAGTACTTC. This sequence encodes CASSFQGPRLNYEQYF.